This T cell receptor (beta chain) derives from a study of tumor-infiltrating lymphocytes in primary liver carcinoma. Germline values: CDR1 MDHEN, CDR2 SYDVKM. This CDR3 spans 13 amino acids. Study-level results: Lower overlap was observed for tumor-adjacent and tumor-blood pairs relative to tumor region pairs. About 7-25% of top clones, no more, were shared by all five regions.

A constant-region primer primed TCR beta cDNA synthesis from about 0.55 ug of total RNA. ARM-PCR, slightly modified, supplied the TCR beta libraries through three nested multiplex PCR rounds. The study ran its first two PCR rounds for approximately 10 cycles each, using TRBV1-TRBV30 forward primers and a C-beta reverse primer. Each CDR3 protein is one row after TCRdb ran MiXCR on the multiplex PCR reads. Of roughly 49,000 distinct CDR3 sequences detected, 71% appear once; the ten largest clones hold just under 30%. This clonotype was picked up a small number of times. The antigen is not known. The junction does not match germline at one end; this may be a read error. DNA and RNA were both co-extracted from 20-30 mg of bulk tissue that had not been sorted. Each tumor had five separate regions sampled.

The clonotype originates from a man in his forties or fifties with primary liver carcinoma and hepatitis B virus infection. Sequenced input: liver tumor tissue from sampling region 5. As to subset: tumor region T5, tumor centre. This sequence joins TRBV28 and TRBJ1-2; D unclear. This CDR3 reads CVSTSTNLDGYTF. The CDR3 DNA reads as TGTGTCAGCACTTCGACAAACCTAGACGGCTATACCTTC.